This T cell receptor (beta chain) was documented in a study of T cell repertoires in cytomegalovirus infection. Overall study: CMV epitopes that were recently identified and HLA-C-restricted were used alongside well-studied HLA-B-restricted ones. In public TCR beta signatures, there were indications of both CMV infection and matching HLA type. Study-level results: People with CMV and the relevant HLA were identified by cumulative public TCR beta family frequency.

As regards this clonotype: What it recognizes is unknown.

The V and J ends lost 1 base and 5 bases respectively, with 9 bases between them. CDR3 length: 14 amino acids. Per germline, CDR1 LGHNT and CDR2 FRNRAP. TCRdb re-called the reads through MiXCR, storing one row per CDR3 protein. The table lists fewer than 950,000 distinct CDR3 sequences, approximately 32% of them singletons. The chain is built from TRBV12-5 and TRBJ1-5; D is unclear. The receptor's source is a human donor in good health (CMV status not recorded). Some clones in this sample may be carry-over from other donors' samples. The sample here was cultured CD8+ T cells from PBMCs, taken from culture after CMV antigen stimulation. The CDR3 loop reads CASGLEVEDQPQHF. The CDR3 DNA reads TGTGCTAGTGGTTTGGAGGTAGAAGATCAGCCCCAGCATTTT.